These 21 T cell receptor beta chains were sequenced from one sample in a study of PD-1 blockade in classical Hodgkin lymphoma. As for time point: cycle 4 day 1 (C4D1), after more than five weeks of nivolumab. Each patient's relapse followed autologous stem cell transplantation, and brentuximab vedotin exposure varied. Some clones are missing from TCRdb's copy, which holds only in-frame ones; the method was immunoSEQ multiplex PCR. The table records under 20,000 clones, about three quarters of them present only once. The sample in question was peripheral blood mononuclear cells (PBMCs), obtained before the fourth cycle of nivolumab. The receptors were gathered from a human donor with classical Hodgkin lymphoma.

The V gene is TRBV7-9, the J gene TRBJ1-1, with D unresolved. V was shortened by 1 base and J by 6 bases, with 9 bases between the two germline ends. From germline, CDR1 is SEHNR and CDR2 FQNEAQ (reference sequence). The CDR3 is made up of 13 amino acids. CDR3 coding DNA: TGTGCCAGCAGCTTAGTCCGGGAAGCTGAAGCTTTCTTT. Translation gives CASSLVREAEAFF.

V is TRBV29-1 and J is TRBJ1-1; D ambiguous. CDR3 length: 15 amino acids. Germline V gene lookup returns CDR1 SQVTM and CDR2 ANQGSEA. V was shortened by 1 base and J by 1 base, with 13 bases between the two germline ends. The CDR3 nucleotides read TGCAGCGTTGAAGCCCAGGTTTTCACGAACACTGAAGCTTTCTTT. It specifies CSVEAQVFTNTEAFF.

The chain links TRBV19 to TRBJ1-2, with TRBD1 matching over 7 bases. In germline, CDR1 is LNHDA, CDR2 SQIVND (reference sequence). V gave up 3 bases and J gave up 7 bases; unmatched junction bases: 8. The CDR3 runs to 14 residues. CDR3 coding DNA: TGTGCCAGTAGTATCGAGGGGACAGAGGGTGGCTACACCTTC. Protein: CASSIEGTEGGYTF.

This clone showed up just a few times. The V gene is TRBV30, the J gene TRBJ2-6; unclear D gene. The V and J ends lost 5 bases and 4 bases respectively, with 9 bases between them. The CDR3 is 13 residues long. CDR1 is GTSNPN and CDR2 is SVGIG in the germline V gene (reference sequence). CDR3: CAWRLSGANVLTF. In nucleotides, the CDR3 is TGTGCCTGGCGCCTCTCAGGGGCCAACGTCCTGACTTTC.

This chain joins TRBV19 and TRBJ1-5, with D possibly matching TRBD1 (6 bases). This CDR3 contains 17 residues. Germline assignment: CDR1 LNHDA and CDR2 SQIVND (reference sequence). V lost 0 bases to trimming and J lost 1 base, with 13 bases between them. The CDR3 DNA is TGTGCCAGTAGTATAGATTATGGGGGGCTCAGCAATCAGCCCCAGCATTTT. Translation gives CASSIDYGGLSNQPQHF.

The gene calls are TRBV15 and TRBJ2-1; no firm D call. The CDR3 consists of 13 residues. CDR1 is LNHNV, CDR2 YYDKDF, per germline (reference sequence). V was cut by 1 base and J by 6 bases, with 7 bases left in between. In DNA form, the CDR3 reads TGTGCCACCAGCAGAGGGCTTCGCAATGAGCAGTTCTTC. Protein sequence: CATSRGLRNEQFF. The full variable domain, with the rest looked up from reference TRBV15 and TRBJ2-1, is DAMVIQNPRYQVTQFGKPVTLSCSQTLNHNVMYWYQQKSSQAPKLLFHYYDKDFNNEADTPDNFQSRRPNTSFCFLDIRSPGLGDTAMYLCATSRGLRNEQFFGPGTRLTVL.

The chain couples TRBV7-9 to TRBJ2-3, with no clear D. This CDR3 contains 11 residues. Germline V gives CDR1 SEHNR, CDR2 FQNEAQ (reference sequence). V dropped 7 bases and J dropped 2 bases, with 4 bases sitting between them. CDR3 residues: CASTSTDTQYF. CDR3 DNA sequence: TGTGCCAGCACCTCCACAGATACGCAGTATTTT.

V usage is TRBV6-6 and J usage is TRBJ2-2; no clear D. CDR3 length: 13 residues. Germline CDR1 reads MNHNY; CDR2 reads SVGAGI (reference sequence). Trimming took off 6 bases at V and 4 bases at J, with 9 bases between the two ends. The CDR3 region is CASRPGSTGELFF. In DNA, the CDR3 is TGTGCCAGCAGGCCCGGAAGCACCGGGGAGCTGTTTTTT.

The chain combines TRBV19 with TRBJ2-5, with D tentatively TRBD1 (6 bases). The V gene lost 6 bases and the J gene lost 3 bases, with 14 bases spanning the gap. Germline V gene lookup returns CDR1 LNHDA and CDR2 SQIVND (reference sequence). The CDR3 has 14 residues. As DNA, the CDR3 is TGTGCCAGTAGGGAACAGGGCTCCAAAGAGACCCAGTACTTC. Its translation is CASREQGSKETQYF. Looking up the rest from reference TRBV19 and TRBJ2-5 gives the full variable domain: DGGITQSPKYLFRKEGQNVTLSCEQNLNHDAMYWYRQDPGQGLRLIYYSQIVNDFQKGDIAEGYSVSREKKESFPLTVTSAQKNPTAFYLCASREQGSKETQYFGPGTRLLVL.

CDR3 in amino acids: CASSAPTVFYGYTF. CDR3 in DNA: TGTGCCAGCAGTGCCCCGACAGTCTTCTATGGCTACACCTTC. This sequence joins TRBV2 and TRBJ1-2; tentative D call: TRBD1 (5 bases). Germline CDR1 reads SNHLY; CDR2 reads FYNNEI. This CDR3 contains 14 residues. V gave up 4 bases and J gave up 4 bases, with 13 bases separating them.

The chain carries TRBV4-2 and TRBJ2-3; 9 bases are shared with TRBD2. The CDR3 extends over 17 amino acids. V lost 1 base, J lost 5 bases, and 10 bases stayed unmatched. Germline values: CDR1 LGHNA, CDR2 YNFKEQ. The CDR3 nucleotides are TGTGCCAGCAGCCAAGGGAGTGGTCTAGCGGGGCTAGATACGCAGTATTTT. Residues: CASSQGSGLAGLDTQYF.

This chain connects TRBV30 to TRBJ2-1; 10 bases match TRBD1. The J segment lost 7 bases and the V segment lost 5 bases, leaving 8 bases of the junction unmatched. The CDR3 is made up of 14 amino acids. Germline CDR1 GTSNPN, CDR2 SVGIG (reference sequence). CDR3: CAWETGTGDNEQFF. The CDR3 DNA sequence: TGTGCCTGGGAAACCGGGACAGGGGATAATGAGCAGTTCTTC.

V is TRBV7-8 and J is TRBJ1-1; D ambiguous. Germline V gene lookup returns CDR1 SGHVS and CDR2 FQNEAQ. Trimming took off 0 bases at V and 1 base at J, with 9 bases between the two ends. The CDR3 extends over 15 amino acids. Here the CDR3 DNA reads TGTGCCAGCAGCTTAGCGCTCAACAGGAACACTGAAGCTTTCTTT. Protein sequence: CASSLALNRNTEAFF. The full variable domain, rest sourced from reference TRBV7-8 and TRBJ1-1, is GAGVSQSPRYKVAKRGQDVALRCDPISGHVSLFWYQQALGQGPEFLTYFQNEAQLDKSGLPSDRFFAERPEGSVSTLKIQRTQQEDSAVYLCASSLALNRNTEAFFGQGTRLTVV.

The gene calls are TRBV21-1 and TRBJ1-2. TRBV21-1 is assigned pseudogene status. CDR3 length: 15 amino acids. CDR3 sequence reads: CASSKGRGTNYGYTF. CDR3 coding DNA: TGTGCCAGCAGCAAAGGTAGAGGGACTAACTATGGCTACACCTTC.

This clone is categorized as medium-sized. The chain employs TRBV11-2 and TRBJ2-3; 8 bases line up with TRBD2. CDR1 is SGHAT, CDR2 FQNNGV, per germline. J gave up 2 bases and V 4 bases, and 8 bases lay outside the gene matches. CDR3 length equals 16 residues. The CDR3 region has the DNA TGTGCCAGCAGCTGGGGACTAGAGCGGGTCACAGATACGCAGTATTTT. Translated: CASSWGLERVTDTQYF. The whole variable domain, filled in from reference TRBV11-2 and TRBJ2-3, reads EAGVAQSPRYKIIEKRQSVAFWCNPISGHATLYWYQQILGQGPKLLIQFQNNGVVDDSQLPKDRFSAERLKGVDSTLKIQPAKLEDSAVYLCASSWGLERVTDTQYFGPGTRLTVL.

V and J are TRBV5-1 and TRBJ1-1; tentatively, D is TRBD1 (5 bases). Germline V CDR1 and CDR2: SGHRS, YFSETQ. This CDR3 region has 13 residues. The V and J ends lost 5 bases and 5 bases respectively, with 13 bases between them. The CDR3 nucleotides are TGCGCCAGCAGGAATCAGGGTGCAACTGAAGCTTTCTTT. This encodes CASRNQGATEAFF.

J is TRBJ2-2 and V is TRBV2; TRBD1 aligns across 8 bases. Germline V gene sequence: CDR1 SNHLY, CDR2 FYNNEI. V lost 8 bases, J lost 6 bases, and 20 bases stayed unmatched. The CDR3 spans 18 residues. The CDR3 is CASPKAPRGQGWAGELFF. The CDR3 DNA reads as TGTGCCAGCCCTAAAGCTCCGAGAGGACAGGGATGGGCCGGGGAGCTGTTTTTT.

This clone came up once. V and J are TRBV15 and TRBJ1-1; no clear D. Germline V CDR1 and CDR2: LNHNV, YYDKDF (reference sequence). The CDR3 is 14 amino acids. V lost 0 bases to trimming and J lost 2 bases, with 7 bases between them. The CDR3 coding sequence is TGTGCCACCAGCAGAGATTGGCAAAACACTGAAGCTTTCTTT. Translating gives CATSRDWQNTEAFF.

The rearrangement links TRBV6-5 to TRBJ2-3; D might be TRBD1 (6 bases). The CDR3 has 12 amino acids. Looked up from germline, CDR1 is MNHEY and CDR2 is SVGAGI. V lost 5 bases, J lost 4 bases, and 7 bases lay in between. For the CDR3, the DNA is TGTGCCAGCAGTACAGGGTCAGATACGCAGTATTTT. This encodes CASSTGSDTQYF.

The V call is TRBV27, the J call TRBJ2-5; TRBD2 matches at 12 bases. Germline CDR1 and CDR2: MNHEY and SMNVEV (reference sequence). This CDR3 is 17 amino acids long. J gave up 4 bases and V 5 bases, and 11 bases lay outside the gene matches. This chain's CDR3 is CASSLRRLAGVGETQYF. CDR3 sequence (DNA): TGTGCCAGCAGTCTCCGTCGACTAGCGGGGGTTGGAGAGACCCAGTACTTC.

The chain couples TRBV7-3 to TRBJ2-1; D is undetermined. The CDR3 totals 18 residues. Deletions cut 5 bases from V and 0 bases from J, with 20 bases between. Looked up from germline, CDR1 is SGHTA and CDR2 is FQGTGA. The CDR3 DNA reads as TGTGCCAGCAGCCCCCTAGAGGTAAAAGCGAGCTCCTACAATGAGCAGTTCTTC. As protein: CASSPLEVKASSYNEQFF.